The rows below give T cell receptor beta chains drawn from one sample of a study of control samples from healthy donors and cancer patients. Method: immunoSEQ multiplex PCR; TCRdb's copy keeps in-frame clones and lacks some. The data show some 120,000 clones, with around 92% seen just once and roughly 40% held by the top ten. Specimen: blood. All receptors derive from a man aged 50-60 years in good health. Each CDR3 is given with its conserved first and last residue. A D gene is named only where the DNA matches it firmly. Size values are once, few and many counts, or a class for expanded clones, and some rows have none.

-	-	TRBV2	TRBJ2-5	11	CASNWEETQYF	TGTGCCAGCAACTGGGAAGAGACCCAGTACTTC
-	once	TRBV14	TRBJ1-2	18	CASSQDKTERDFSYGYTF	TGTGCCAGCAGCCAAGATAAAACGGAGAGGGATTTCTCCTATGGCTACACCTTC
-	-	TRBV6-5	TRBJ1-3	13	CASREYSGNTIYF	TGTGCCAGCCGAGAATACTCTGGAAACACCATATATTTT
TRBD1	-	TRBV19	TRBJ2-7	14	CASSMGQGGYEQYF	TGTGCCAGTAGTATGGGACAGGGAGGCTACGAGCAGTACTTC
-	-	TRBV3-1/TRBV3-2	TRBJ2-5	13	CASSQDRAETQYF	TGTGCCAGCAGCCAAGACAGGGCAGAGACCCAGTACTTC
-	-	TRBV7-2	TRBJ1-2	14	CASSGTGTGYGYTF	TGTGCCAGCAGCGGAACCGGGACCGGCTATGGCTACACCTTC
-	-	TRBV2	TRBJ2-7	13	CASNDGSSYEQYF	TGTGCCAGCAATGACGGTAGCTCCTACGAGCAGTACTTC
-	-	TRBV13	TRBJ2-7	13	CASSRGGSAEQYF	TGTGCCAGCAGCCGGGGAGGTAGCGCCGAGCAGTACTTC
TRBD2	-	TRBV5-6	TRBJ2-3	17	CASSSQTSGTRTDTQYF	TGTGCCAGCAGCTCCCAGACTAGCGGGACACGCACAGATACGCAGTATTTT
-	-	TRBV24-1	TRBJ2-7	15	CATSDLTGCSSEQYF	TGTGCCACCAGTGATTTAACAGGGTGTTCTAGCGAGCAGTACTTC
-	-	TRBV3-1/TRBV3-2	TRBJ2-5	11	CASRGGETQYF	TGTGCCTCACGGGGCGGGGAGACCCAGTACTTC
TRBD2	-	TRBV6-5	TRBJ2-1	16	CASSYSASGEYNEQFF	TGTGCCAGCAGTTACTCAGCTAGCGGGGAATACAATGAGCAGTTCTTC
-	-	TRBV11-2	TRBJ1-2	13	CASRSTGDYGYTF	TGTGCCAGCAGGTCGACAGGCGATTATGGCTACACCTTC
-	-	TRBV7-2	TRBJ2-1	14	CASSFVQGGNEQFF	TGTGCCAGCAGCTTTGTACAGGGTGGCAATGAGCAGTTCTTC
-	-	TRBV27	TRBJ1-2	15	CASSSSGTTAGGYTF	TGTGCCAGCAGTAGCTCCGGGACGACGGCAGGGGGCTACACCTTC
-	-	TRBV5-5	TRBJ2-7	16	CASSLGSSLSSYEQYF	TGTGCCAGCAGCTTAGGTTCGAGTCTGAGCTCCTACGAGCAGTACTTC
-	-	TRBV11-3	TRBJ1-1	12	CASSLGDTEAFF	TGTGCCAGCAGCTTGGGAGACACTGAAGCTTTCTTT
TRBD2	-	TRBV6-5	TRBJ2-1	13	CASTWTSGNEQFF	TGTGCCAGCACTTGGACTAGCGGCAATGAGCAGTTCTTC
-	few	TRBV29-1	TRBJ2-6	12	CSGLSGANVLTF	TGCAGCGGCCTATCTGGGGCCAACGTCCTGACTTTC
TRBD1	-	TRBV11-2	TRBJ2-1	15	CASSPGQGGADEQFF	TGTGCCAGCAGCCCCGGACAGGGGGGGGCGGATGAGCAGTTCTTC
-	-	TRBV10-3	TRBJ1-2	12	CAISESTARYTF	TGTGCCATCAGTGAGTCGACCGCGCGCTACACCTTC
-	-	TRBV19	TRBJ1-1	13	CASSIGENTEAFF	TGTGCCAGTAGTATCGGGGAGAACACTGAAGCTTTCTTT
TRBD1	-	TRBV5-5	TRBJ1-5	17	CASSYGQGGRSGQPQHF	TGTGCCAGCAGCTACGGACAGGGGGGGAGGTCGGGTCAGCCCCAGCATTTT
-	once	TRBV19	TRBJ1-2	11	CATERENGYTF	TGTGCCACTGAACGGGAAAATGGCTACACCTTC
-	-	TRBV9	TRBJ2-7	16	CASSHSYGGGGYEQYF	TGTGCCAGCAGCCATTCTTACGGGGGAGGGGGCTACGAGCAGTACTTC
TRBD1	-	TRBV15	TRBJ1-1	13	CATSITGETEAFF	TGTGCCACCAGCATTACAGGGGAGACTGAAGCTTTCTTT
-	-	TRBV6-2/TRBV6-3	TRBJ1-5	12	CASSYLDQPQHF	TGTGCCAGCAGTTACCTCGATCAGCCCCAGCATTTT
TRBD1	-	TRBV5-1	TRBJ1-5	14	CASSLDRGHQPQHF	TGCGCCAGCAGCTTAGACAGGGGGCATCAGCCCCAGCATTTT